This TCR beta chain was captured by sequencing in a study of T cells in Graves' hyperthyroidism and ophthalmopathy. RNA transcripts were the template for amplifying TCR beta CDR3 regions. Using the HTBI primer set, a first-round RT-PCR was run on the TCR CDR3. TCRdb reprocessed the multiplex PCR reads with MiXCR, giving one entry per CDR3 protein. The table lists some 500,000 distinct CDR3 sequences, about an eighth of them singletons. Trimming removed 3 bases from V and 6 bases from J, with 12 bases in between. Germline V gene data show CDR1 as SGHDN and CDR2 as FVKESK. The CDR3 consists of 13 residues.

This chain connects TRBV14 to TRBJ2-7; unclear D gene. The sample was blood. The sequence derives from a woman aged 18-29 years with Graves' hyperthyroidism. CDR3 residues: CASSQSVGPEQYF. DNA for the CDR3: TGTGCCAGCAGCCAGTCGGTTGGACCCGAGCAGTACTTC.